This T cell receptor (beta chain) was retrieved from a study of T cells in Graves' hyperthyroidism and ophthalmopathy. This clonotype was detected ten times or more. Unmatched junction bases numbered 12, after V lost 9 bases and J lost 4 bases. CDR1 LNHDA and CDR2 SQIVND come from the germline V gene (reference sequence). The CDR3 has 15 amino acids. It was RNA transcripts that yielded the amplified TCR beta CDR3 regions. Using the HTBI primer set, a first-round RT-PCR was run on the TCR CDR3. From the multiplex PCR reads, TCRdb called clonotypes with MiXCR, one entry per CDR3 protein. Of roughly 180,000 distinct CDR3 sequences listed, around 8.9% are singletons.

The chain recombines TRBV19 with TRBJ2-1; 7 bases match TRBD2. The sequence derives from a woman younger than 35 with Graves' hyperthyroidism that later progressed to Graves' ophthalmopathy. The sequenced sample was blood. CDR3 in DNA: TGTGCCAGCCTCAGAGCGGGGCGAGGGTACAATGAGCAGTTCTTC. Encoded protein: CASLRAGRGYNEQFF.